A single sample gave rise to the 28 T cell receptor beta chains below, sequenced in a study of T-cell memory formation after mild COVID-19. TCRdb re-called the 5' RACE reads with MiXCR, one entry per CDR3 protein. The repertoire holds 250,000 to 350,000 distinct CDR3 sequences, with approximately 19% as singletons. Sample: PBMCs or a T cell subset sorted from them (not recorded which). These receptors were taken from a young man who had mild COVID-19 (a few samples of this study predate the infection). Cell type and time point are not known.

This clonotype was observed a handful of times. The V gene is TRBV5-1, the J gene TRBJ2-2; the D is unclear. The CDR3 contains 14 residues. Deletions cut 9 bases from V and 0 bases from J, with 12 bases between. Germline V gene lookup returns CDR1 SGHRS and CDR2 YFSETQ. The CDR3, as DNA: TGCGCCACCTGCACGGAGCCGAACACCGGGGAGCTGTTTTTT. Its protein is CATCTEPNTGELFF.

A few counts support this clonotype. This chain connects TRBV5-1 to TRBJ2-3; the match to TRBD2 covers 13 bases. From germline, CDR1 is SGHRS and CDR2 YFSETQ. The length of the CDR3 is 18 residues. Trimming took 0 bases from V and 6 from J; bases not matched to a gene: 10. The CDR3 nucleotides are TGCGCCAGCAGCTTGGTGGTTACTAGCGGGGGGGCCGGGGATACGCAGTATTTT. Translating gives CASSLVVTSGGAGDTQYF.

Ten or more counts support this clonotype. The chain combines TRBV2 with TRBJ2-1; the D is unclear. V shed 5 bases and J shed 12 bases, with 14 bases lying between them. From germline, CDR1 is SNHLY and CDR2 FYNNEI. This CDR3 is 12 amino acids long. The CDR3 bases are TGTGCCAGCAGTTCGTCGGACGTAGGGCAGTTCTTC. It codes for CASSSSDVGQFF.

This clonotype was observed a few times. V usage is TRBV11-2 and J usage is TRBJ2-2, with 11 bases aligning to TRBD1. CDR3 size: 17 residues. Unmatched junction bases numbered 9, after V lost 5 bases and J lost 4 bases. Germline CDR1 and CDR2: SGHAT and FQNNGV. The CDR3: CASSADRGLLITGELFF. In DNA form, the CDR3 reads TGTGCCAGCAGCGCGGACAGGGGGCTACTCATCACCGGGGAGCTGTTTTTT.

This clonotype has more than one count but fewer than ten. CDR3 residues: CASSPGTNEQFF. The CDR3 DNA reads as TGTGCCAGCAGTCCCGGTACTAATGAGCAGTTCTTC. This sequence joins TRBV6-5 and TRBJ2-1; D gene ambiguous. The CDR3 contains 12 residues. CDR1 is MNHEY, CDR2 SVGAGI, per germline. Trimming cost V 5 bases and J 7 bases, with 9 bases left between them.

The chain uses TRBV10-3 and TRBJ2-7; the match to TRBD2 covers 7 bases. CDR1 ENHRY and CDR2 SYGVKD come from the germline V gene. J gave up 0 bases and V 6 bases, and 2 bases lay outside the gene matches. The CDR3 totals 13 residues. The CDR3 sequence: CAIRTGGSYEQYF. CDR3 coding DNA: TGTGCCATCAGGACGGGGGGCTCCTACGAGCAGTACTTC.

This clonotype has just a few counts. The CDR3 protein is CASSFSLLEGTEAFF. In DNA, the CDR3 is TGTGCCAGCAGCTTCTCCCTCCTGGAGGGCACTGAAGCTTTCTTT. The gene calls are TRBV7-2 and TRBJ1-1; the D is unclear. This CDR3 has 15 amino acids. V was trimmed by 3 bases and J by 4 bases, leaving 15 bases between them. CDR1 is SGHTA, CDR2 FQGNSA, per germline. Full variable domain (remainder filled in from reference TRBV7-2 and TRBJ1-1): GAGVSQSPSNKVTEKGKDVELRCDPISGHTALYWYRQSLGQGLEFLIYFQGNSAPDKSGLPSDRFSAERTGGSVSTLTIQRTQQEDSAVYLCASSFSLLEGTEAFFGQGTRLTVV.

This chain joins TRBV4-3 and TRBJ2-3, with D perhaps TRBD1 or TRBD2 (5 bases each). Germline-derived CDR1 and CDR2 are LGHNA and YSLEER. V was pared by 1 base and J by 4 bases, with 9 bases between. The CDR3 is made up of 14 amino acids. The CDR3 DNA reads TGCGCCAGCAGCCAAGGCCGGGACCCAGATACGCAGTATTTT. It encodes CASSQGRDPDTQYF.

Ten or more counts support this clonotype. The chain employs TRBV4-2 and TRBJ1-2; no clear D gene. The germline CDR1 and CDR2 sequences are LGHNA and YNFKEQ. CDR3 length: 14 residues. The V end lost 0 bases, the J end lost 7 bases, and 12 bases lay between the germline ends. CDR3 in amino acids: CASSQENADGGYTF. CDR3 nucleotides: TGTGCCAGCAGCCAAGAGAACGCGGACGGTGGCTACACCTTC.

The rearrangement joins TRBV12-3 or TRBV12-4 to TRBJ1-4, with 9 bases lining up with TRBD1. The V gene end was trimmed by 5 bases and the J gene end by 3 bases; junction bases not matched to a gene: 7. The CDR3 sequence is 16 residues long. The CDR3 DNA reads TGTGCCAGCAGTCCCCGACAGGGGGTGTCTAATGAAAAACTGTTTTTT. This translates into CASSPRQGVSNEKLFF.

The rearrangement joins TRBV6-6 to TRBJ2-1; D call uncertain. CDR1 is MNHNY, CDR2 SVGAGI, per germline (reference sequence). The CDR3 length is 13 residues. Trimming stripped 6 bases from V and 7 bases from J, with 13 bases between. Here the CDR3 reads CASSKTPWNEQFF. The CDR3, as DNA: TGTGCCAGCAGCAAGACACCCTGGAATGAGCAGTTCTTC.

V and J are TRBV11-2 and TRBJ2-4, with 8 bases aligning to TRBD1. Trimming took 1 base from V and 6 from J; bases not matched to a gene: 2. Germline-derived CDR1 and CDR2 are SGHAT and FQNNGV. The CDR3 is 14 residues long. CDR3 amino acids: CASSLVGQGNIQYF. DNA of the CDR3: TGTGCCAGCAGCTTAGTTGGACAGGGAAACATTCAGTACTTC.

The chain has TRBV20-1 and TRBJ2-3; the D call may be TRBD1 or TRBD2 (5 bases each). In germline, CDR1 is DFQATT, CDR2 SNEGSKA (reference sequence). This CDR3 has 12 residues. Between the trimmed V and J ends, which lost 2 bases and 6 bases, there was a span of 9 bases. In nucleotides, the CDR3 is TGCAGTGCTAGATGGGGCGGGGATACGCAGTATTTT. Its protein product is CSARWGGDTQYF.

There are a few counts of this clonotype. The CDR3 nucleotides read TGTGCCAGCGCGGCGCTAGCGGGGATGGAGACCCAGTACTTC. This gives the protein CASAALAGMETQYF. The J gene is TRBJ2-5, the V gene TRBV18; 9 nucleotides agree with TRBD2. Trimming cost V 8 bases and J 5 bases; bases outside gene matches: 9. The germline gives CDR1 KGHSH, CDR2 LQKENI. This CDR3 has 14 amino acids.

The chain carries TRBV4-3 and TRBJ1-1; D is unclear. CDR3 length equals 11 residues. The ends were cut back, 3 bases at V and 8 bases at J, with 7 bases in the middle. From germline, CDR1 is LGHNA and CDR2 YSLEER. The CDR3 coding sequence is TGCGCCAGCAGCCACCGAGACGAAGCTTTCTTT. It translates to CASSHRDEAFF.

The genes are TRBV7-9 and TRBJ1-1; 7 bases map to TRBD1. CDR3 size: 13 residues. J gave up 7 bases and V 5 bases, and 7 bases lay outside the gene matches. Germline V gene sequence: CDR1 SEHNR, CDR2 FQNEAQ (reference sequence). The CDR3 reads CASSPGQPGEAFF. The CDR3 DNA sequence: TGTGCCAGCAGCCCGGGACAGCCGGGTGAAGCTTTCTTT.

This clonotype was counted only a few times. An end of the junction does not agree with germline; a read error may underlie this. This sequence joins TRBV7-7 and TRBJ2-5, with D perhaps matching TRBD1 or TRBD2 (5 bases each). Germline CDR1 is SSHAT and CDR2 is FNYEAQ (reference sequence). The CDR3 consists of 14 residues. In DNA form, the CDR3 reads TGTGCTAGCAGCTTTGGCCCGGGACCCGAGACCCAGTACTTC. Protein: CASSFGPGPETQYF.

This clonotype has at least ten counts. The chain couples TRBV30 to TRBJ2-7, with D tentatively TRBD2 (5 bases). The germline V gene has CDR1 GTSNPN and CDR2 SVGIG (reference sequence). The CDR3 runs 13 residues. V was trimmed by 0 bases and J by 3 bases, leaving 9 bases between them. Written as DNA, the CDR3 is TGTGCCTGGAGTGTACAAGGAGGCTACGAGCAGTACTTC. As protein: CAWSVQGGYEQYF.

This chain uses TRBV4-1 with TRBJ1-2; 9 positions agree with TRBD1. The CDR3 extends over 14 amino acids. Trimming took 2 bases from V and 6 from J; bases not matched to a gene: 4. Germline CDR1 and CDR2: MGHRA and YSYEKL. CDR3 in amino acids: CASSQTGTGNGYTF. The CDR3 DNA reads TGCGCCAGCAGCCAAACCGGGACAGGGAATGGCTACACCTTC.

This clonotype was detected a few times. The chain combines TRBV2 with TRBJ2-5; 9 bases align to TRBD1. CDR1 is SNHLY, CDR2 FYNNEI, per germline. Trimming cost V 7 bases and J 3 bases; bases outside gene matches: 3. CDR3 length equals 13 residues. CDR3 loop: CASKQGAEETQYF. The CDR3 nucleotides are TGTGCCAGCAAACAGGGGGCGGAAGAGACCCAGTACTTC. The whole variable domain, filled in from reference TRBV2 and TRBJ2-5, reads EPEVTQTPSHQVTQMGQEVILRCVPISNHLYFYWYRQILGQKVEFLVSFYNNEISEKSEIFDDQFSVERPDGSNFTLKIRSTKLEDSAMYFCASKQGAEETQYFGPGTRLLVL.

This chain links TRBV12-3 or TRBV12-4 with TRBJ2-3; perhaps TRBD2 as D (6 bases). Trimming removed 5 bases at V and 4 bases at J, with 19 bases between. CDR3 size: 16 residues. In DNA, the CDR3 is TGTGCCAGCAGTCTCCGCCGGGGAGGAGTCTCAGATACGCAGTATTTT. Translated, it gives CASSLRRGGVSDTQYF.

CDR3 DNA: TGTGCCAGCAGCCCACCCCTGACAGGAGCCCTCCGTGGCTACACCTTC. Translating it yields CASSPPLTGALRGYTF. The genes are TRBV7-9 and TRBJ1-2; D possibly corresponds to TRBD1 (6 bases). With 5 bases removed from V and 7 bases from J, the gap between germline ends came to 23 bases. The CDR3 has 16 amino acids. Per the germline V gene, CDR1 is SEHNR and CDR2 is FQNEAQ (reference sequence).

This clonotype was seen a single time. This chain links TRBV5-1 with TRBJ2-5; D is possibly TRBD2 (6 bases). Germline V gene lookup returns CDR1 SGHRS and CDR2 YFSETQ. This CDR3 is built from 16 residues. V was clipped by 0 bases and J by 2 bases, with 14 bases between them. The CDR3 is CASSLEPVAAQETQYF. The CDR3 bases are TGCGCCAGCAGCTTGGAGCCCGTAGCGGCTCAAGAGACCCAGTACTTC. The full variable domain, its missing parts supplied by reference TRBV5-1 and TRBJ2-5, is KAGVTQTPRYLIKTRGQQVTLSCSPISGHRSVSWYQQTPGQGLQFLFEYFSETQRNKGNFPGRFSGRQFSNSRSEMNVSTLELGDSALYLCASSLEPVAAQETQYFGPGTRLLVL.

This clonotype was seen many times. This chain connects TRBV2 to TRBJ1-5, with TRBD1 identical over 9 bases. Losses at the gene ends were 6 bases for V and 5 bases for J; bases not matched to a gene: 8. CDR3 length: 15 amino acids. Germline V CDR1 and CDR2: SNHLY, FYNNEI. For the CDR3, the DNA is TGTGCCAGCAGCGAACAGGGGGCGCGTGATCAGCCCCAGCATTTT. Its protein product is CASSEQGARDQPQHF.

In this sample, this clonotype turned up a few times. The rearrangement links TRBV6-5 to TRBJ1-2; 8 nucleotides match TRBD1. The CDR3 is 15 residues long. J was trimmed by 8 bases and V by 6 bases; bases with no gene match: 14. Per the germline V gene, CDR1 is MNHEY and CDR2 is SVGAGI. For the CDR3, the DNA is TGTGCCAGCAGACCCCAGGGCCAGGGGGCGTGGGGCTACACCTTC. It translates to CASRPQGQGAWGYTF.

A few counts support this clonotype. J is TRBJ2-2 and V is TRBV29-1; a weak D match, TRBD1 (6 bases). The length of the CDR3 is 13 residues. Trimming took 8 bases from V and 1 from J, leaving 11 bases between them. CDR1 is SQVTM, CDR2 ANQGSEA, per germline. CDR3: CSIQGGNTGELFF. In DNA, the CDR3 is TGCAGCATCCAAGGGGGGAACACCGGGGAGCTGTTTTTT.

There are a few counts of this clonotype. The chain combines TRBV7-6 with TRBJ2-1, with unresolved D. Trimming took 5 bases from V and 8 from J, leaving 10 bases between them. The CDR3 is made up of 12 amino acids. Per the germline V gene, CDR1 is SGHVS and CDR2 is FNYEAQ. The CDR3 DNA reads as TGTGCCAGCAGCCAACTGGGCGATGAGCAGTTCTTC. It is translated as CASSQLGDEQFF. The variable domain in full, completed from reference TRBV7-6 and TRBJ2-1, reads GAGVSQSPRYKVTKRGQDVALRCDPISGHVSLYWYRQALGQGPEFLTYFNYEAQQDKSGLPNDRFSAERPEGSISTLTIQRTEQRDSAMYRCASSQLGDEQFFGPGTRLTVL.

As DNA, the CDR3 is TGTGCCAGCAGCTTATTGTCATCAGGGGGCAATCAGCCCCAGCATTTT. This codes for CASSLLSSGGNQPQHF. This chain uses TRBV7-8 with TRBJ1-5; possibly TRBD1 for D (6 bases). V was cut by 2 bases and J by 2 bases, with 13 bases left in between. This CDR3 spans 16 amino acids. Germline V lookup: CDR1 SGHVS, CDR2 FQNEAQ.